These T cell receptor beta chains were read from a single sample in a study of CD8+ T cells in alopecia areata. Using immunoSEQ multiplex PCR, the repertoire was profiled, and TCRdb retains in-frame clones only, with some absent. The sample lists about 76,000 clones, around two thirds occurring once. The sequencing used CD8+ T cells sorted from blood, collected at week 24, from a patient treated with tofacitinib. The receptors derive from a human donor with alopecia areata. Each CDR3 is given with its conserved first and last residue. D genes are given only for firm matches. The listing skips clone size in some rows; elsewhere it reads once, few, many or a size class.

TRBD2	few	TRBV27	15	TRBJ2-7	TGTGCCAGCAGTCTCACACTAGCGGGGGCCTACGAGCAGTACTTC	CASSLTLAGAYEQYF
.	.	TRBV4-3	16	TRBJ2-7	TGCGCCAGCAGCCAAGATTTAGGGGTTCAATCCTACGAGCAGTACTTC	CASSQDLGVQSYEQYF
.	.	TRBV6-1	15	TRBJ1-2	TGTGCCAGCAGTGAAGGACAGGCATTCCCGGATGGCTACACCTTC	CASSEGQAFPDGYTF
TRBD1	.	TRBV14	15	TRBJ1-2	TGTGCCAGCAGCCAAGTCTCACAGGGGGCCTCGGGCTACACCTTC	CASSQVSQGASGYTF
TRBD1	few	TRBV13	17	TRBJ1-2	TGTGCCAGCAGGGACTCGGATGGGGACAGGGGGCTCTATGGCTACACCTTC	CASRDSDGDRGLYGYTF
.	.	TRBV30	11	TRBJ2-7	TGTGCCTGGAGTTACGGAGGGGAGCAGTACTTC	CAWSYGGEQYF
.	once	TRBV15	15	TRBJ2-2	TGTGCCACCAGCAGAGATAGGTCCCTCACCGGGGAGCTGTTTTTT	CATSRDRSLTGELFF
TRBD2	.	TRBV9	17	TRBJ2-5	TGTGCCAGCAGCCCCGGGGGGTGGACAACCGTCCAGGAGACCCAGTACTTC	CASSPGGWTTVQETQYF
.	.	TRBV5-8	14	TRBJ1-2	TGTGCCAGCAGCATCCGGGACGGTACCTATGGCTACACCTTC	CASSIRDGTYGYTF
TRBD1	once	TRBV9	16	TRBJ1-2	TGTGCCAGCAGCGCCCCCGGGACAGGCTCTTACTATGGCTACACCTTC	CASSAPGTGSYYGYTF
.	.	TRBV28	13	TRBJ2-7	TGTGCCAGCAGTTTGGGGGTCGGTGCCGAGCAGTACTTC	CASSLGVGAEQYF
.	.	TRBV4-1	15	TRBJ1-1	TGCGCCAGCAGCCAAGATGCGGCCTCGGGGACTGAAGCTTTCTTT	CASSQDAASGTEAFF
TRBD1	.	TRBV5-6	13	TRBJ2-7	TGTGCCAGCAGACGAGGACAGGGCATGGAGCAGTACTTC	CASRRGQGMEQYF
.	once	TRBV9	12	TRBJ2-1	TGTGCCAGCAGCGTAGGCCCCAATGAGCAGTTCTTC	CASSVGPNEQFF
.	many	TRBV6-5	15	TRBJ2-4	TGTGCCAGCAGTTACTCGGAGTTACCCAAAAACATTCAGTACTTC	CASSYSELPKNIQYF
TRBD1	.	TRBV9	16	TRBJ2-1	TGTGCCAGCAGCGTAGTGCTCACAGGGGTCTACAATGAGCAGTTCTTC	CASSVVLTGVYNEQFF
.	.	TRBV6-5	13	TRBJ1-1	TGTGCCAGCAGTTTAGCAATGAACACTGAAGCTTTCTTT	CASSLAMNTEAFF
.	few	TRBV29-1	12	TRBJ2-7	TGCAGCGTTGAAGAAGGAGTGTTCGAGCAGTACTTC	CSVEEGVFEQYF
.	many	TRBV4-1	16	TRBJ2-3	TGTGCCAGCAGCCAAGACCCGACAAGCCCCACAGATACGCAGTATTTT	CASSQDPTSPTDTQYF
.	.	TRBV7-6	14	TRBJ2-7	TGTGCCAGCAGCCAATACGGCGCTTCCTACGAGCAGTACTTC	CASSQYGASYEQYF
TRBD2	once	TRBV9	15	TRBJ2-3	TGTGCCAGCAGCGTAGCTGGGCTAGCGGCAGATACGCAGTATTTT	CASSVAGLAADTQYF
TRBD2	once	TRBV7-6	15	TRBJ2-7	TGTGCCAGCAGCCAAGGACTAGCGGATTACTACGAGCAGTACTTC	CASSQGLADYYEQYF
TRBD1	.	TRBV5-6	14	TRBJ1-2	TGTGCCAGCAGCCCCGGACAGGGAGCATATGGCTACACCTTC	CASSPGQGAYGYTF
TRBD2	.	TRBV7-9	15	TRBJ2-1	TGTGCCAGCAGCGAGACTAGCGGATCCTACAATGAGCAGTTCTTC	CASSETSGSYNEQFF
.	.	TRBV25-1	14	TRBJ1-6	TGTGCCAGCAGTGAACAGGGTTATAATTCACCCCTCCACTTT	CASSEQGYNSPLHF
TRBD1	.	TRBV7-8	15	TRBJ1-1	TGTGCCAGCAGCTTAGCGGGACAGGGAAACACTGAAGCTTTCTTT	CASSLAGQGNTEAFF
TRBD2	.	TRBV29-1	14	TRBJ2-1	TGCAGCCGACGACTAGCGGGAGCTTGCAATGAGCAGTTCTTC	CSRRLAGACNEQFF
.	.	TRBV19	16	TRBJ1-5	TGTGCCAGTAGTATCTTCGGGGAAGGTGGCAATCAGCCCCAGCATTTT	CASSIFGEGGNQPQHF
.	.	TRBV27	16	TRBJ2-7	TGTGCCAGCAGTGAGGACCCCTGGGGGCGCGCCTACGAGCAGTACTTC	CASSEDPWGRAYEQYF
.	.	TRBV7-8	11	TRBJ1-5	TGTGCCAGCGGCGGGACCGAGCCCCAGCATTTT	CASGGTEPQHF
.	.	TRBV28	14	TRBJ2-7	TGTGCCAGCAGTTTACGGGGGACAACCTACGAGCAGTACTTC	CASSLRGTTYEQYF
.	many	TRBV18	16	TRBJ2-7	TGTGCCAGCTCACCGTCATCTGGGGCGGCGGTCTACGAGCAGTACTTC	CASSPSSGAAVYEQYF
.	few	TRBV4-3	16	TRBJ1-4	TGCGCCAGCAGCCAGTATACAGGGCGGGGTAATGAAAAACTGTTTTTT	CASSQYTGRGNEKLFF
.	.	TRBV6-5	13	TRBJ1-2	TGTGCCAGCAGTTACGGTCAGAACTATGGCTACACCTTC	CASSYGQNYGYTF
.	.	TRBV7-3	13	TRBJ1-5	TGTGCCAGCAGCTTTGGGGGGATCCGTCCCCAGCATTTT	CASSFGGIRPQHF
.	.	TRBV7-2	15	TRBJ2-5	TGTGCCAGCAGCAACCGGAAAACTGGGGGAGAGACCCAGTACTTC	CASSNRKTGGETQYF
TRBD2	medium-sized	TRBV19	14	TRBJ2-1	TGTGCCAGTAGCCTAGCGGGTATTAGGGATGAGCAGTTCTTC	CASSLAGIRDEQFF
.	.	TRBV7-8	15	TRBJ2-1	TGTGCCAGCAGCTTTTTGCGCGGATCCCTCAATGAGCAGTTCTTC	CASSFLRGSLNEQFF
.	few	TRBV27	11	TRBJ2-7	TGTGCCAGCAGTTTCGCAGCCCAGCAGTACTTC	CASSFAAQQYF
TRBD2	.	TRBV4-2	16	TRBJ2-1	TGTGCCAGCAGAACCACTAGCGGCCACTCCTACAATGAGCAGTTCTTC	CASRTTSGHSYNEQFF
TRBD2	few	TRBV4-2	16	TRBJ2-7	TGTGCCAGCAGTCATACTAGCGGGCTTAGCTCCTACGAGCAGTACTTC	CASSHTSGLSSYEQYF